The 9 T cell receptor beta chains in this list originate from one sample, sequenced in a study of T cells in Graves' hyperthyroidism and ophthalmopathy (dated by TCRdb to between 2017 and 2020). Libraries were built with multiplex PCR. Sequencing was performed on an Illumina HiSeq 2000. TCR beta CDR3 regions were amplified from RNA transcripts. The TCR CDR3 was subjected to a first round of RT-PCR using the HTBI primer set and the Qiagen OneStep RT-PCR kit. TCRdb applied fastp at Q25 and MiXCR to the public reads, then kept only in-frame beta chains. Merged by CDR3 protein, the rows form single entries marked with the most common genes and DNA. A total of a few hundred thousand distinct CDR3 sequences appear in this sample, around 15% of them only once. The ten largest make up approximately 19% of the sample. Material for sequencing was blood. The receptors come from a woman aged 55-69 years with Graves' ophthalmopathy.

The genes are TRBV24-1 and TRBJ2-3, with D possibly TRBD1 on 6 matching bases. The CDR3 is 15 amino acids. With 4 bases removed from V and 1 base from J, the gap between germline ends came to 11 bases. Germline assignment: CDR1 KGHDR and CDR2 SFDVKD. The CDR3 loop reads CATSDLRQGTDTQYF. The CDR3 DNA follows: TGTGCCACCAGTGACCTCAGACAGGGCACAGATACGCAGTATTTT.

This clonotype showed up many times. The chain employs TRBV5-6 and TRBJ2-5; TRBD1 agrees at 7 bases. The germline gives CDR1 SGHDT, CDR2 YYEEEE. The trim removed 4 bases at V and 6 bases at J, leaving 15 bases unmatched. The CDR3 length is 16 residues. DNA of the CDR3: TGTGCCAGCAGCCCCACCCAGTTGACAGGGAGCAAGACCCAGTACTTC. It yields the protein CASSPTQLTGSKTQYF.

This clonotype came up a few times. The V and J genes are TRBV2 and TRBJ1-1; the match to TRBD1 covers 9 bases. This CDR3 contains 14 residues. CDR1 is SNHLY and CDR2 is FYNNEI in the germline V gene. V was clipped by 8 bases and J by 4 bases; unmatched bases: 8. CDR3 sequence reads: CASQPRGQGTEAFF. The DNA of the CDR3 is TGTGCCAGCCAGCCTCGGGGACAGGGCACTGAAGCTTTCTTT. The whole variable domain, filled in from reference TRBV2 and TRBJ1-1, reads EPEVTQTPSHQVTQMGQEVILRCVPISNHLYFYWYRQILGQKVEFLVSFYNNEISEKSEIFDDQFSVERPDGSNFTLKIRSTKLEDSAMYFCASQPRGQGTEAFFGQGTRLTVV.

V usage is TRBV7-2 and J usage is TRBJ2-2; 8 bases map to TRBD2. The CDR3 contains 15 residues. The germline V gene has CDR1 SGHTA and CDR2 FQGNSA. The V gene end was trimmed by 2 bases and the J gene end by 5 bases; junction bases not matched to a gene: 4. The CDR3 here is CASSLNSGETGELFF. The CDR3 bases are TGTGCCAGCAGCTTAAATAGCGGGGAAACCGGGGAGCTGTTTTTT.

This clonotype occurred many times. This chain links TRBV19 with TRBJ1-1; 9 bases fit TRBD1. V was pared by 6 bases and J by 3 bases, with 8 bases of the junction left unmatched. Germline CDR1 reads LNHDA; CDR2 reads SQIVND (reference sequence). The length of the CDR3 is 15 residues. The CDR3, as DNA: TGTGCCAGTAGCCCAATCGACAGGGGGGACACTGAAGCTTTCTTT. Translation: CASSPIDRGDTEAFF.

This clonotype was seen a handful of times. The rearrangement joins TRBV29-1 to TRBJ1-1, with D uncertain. Germline assignment: CDR1 SQVTM and CDR2 ANQGSEA. CDR3 size: 12 residues. V lost 0 bases to trimming and J lost 0 bases, with 2 bases between them. The CDR3 region has the DNA TGCAGCGTTGAAGAGTTGAACACTGAAGCTTTCTTT. Protein: CSVEELNTEAFF.

This clonotype was seen only a few times. This chain links TRBV4-2 with TRBJ1-3; D remains unclear. Trimming pared 2 bases from V and 0 bases from J, leaving 8 bases between. CDR1 is LGHNA and CDR2 is YNFKEQ in the germline V gene. This CDR3 contains 15 residues. The DNA of the CDR3 is TGTGCCAGCAGCCAATCGGAGATCTCTGGAAACACCATATATTTT. This translates into CASSQSEISGNTIYF.

This clonotype has a count of ten or more. The rearrangement links TRBV30 to TRBJ1-4; D perhaps matches TRBD1 (5 bases). This CDR3 is built from 15 residues. V lost 1 base to trimming and J lost 10 bases, with 19 bases between them. Germline-derived CDR1 and CDR2 are GTSNPN and SVGIG (reference sequence). CDR3 nucleotide sequence: TGTGCCTGGAGTGCCCCCCGACAGTTCTCGGGAAAACTGTTTTTT. This encodes CAWSAPRQFSGKLFF. Looking up the rest from reference TRBV30 and TRBJ1-4 gives the full variable domain: SQTIHQWPATLVQPVGSPLSLECTVEGTSNPNLYWYRQAAGRGLQLLFYSVGIGQISSEVPQNLSASRPQDRQFILSSKKLLLSDSGFYLCAWSAPRQFSGKLFFGSGTQLSVL.

This clonotype was recorded many times. The rearrangement links TRBV29-1 to TRBJ2-3; 10 bases are a match to TRBD2. V trimming: 5 bases; J trimming: 4 bases; junction bases outside the gene matches: 3. In germline, CDR1 is SQVTM, CDR2 ANQGSEA. The CDR3 is 13 amino acids. CDR3 protein: CSVPSGSADTQYF. CDR3 sequence (DNA): TGCAGCGTTCCTAGCGGGAGTGCAGATACGCAGTATTTT.